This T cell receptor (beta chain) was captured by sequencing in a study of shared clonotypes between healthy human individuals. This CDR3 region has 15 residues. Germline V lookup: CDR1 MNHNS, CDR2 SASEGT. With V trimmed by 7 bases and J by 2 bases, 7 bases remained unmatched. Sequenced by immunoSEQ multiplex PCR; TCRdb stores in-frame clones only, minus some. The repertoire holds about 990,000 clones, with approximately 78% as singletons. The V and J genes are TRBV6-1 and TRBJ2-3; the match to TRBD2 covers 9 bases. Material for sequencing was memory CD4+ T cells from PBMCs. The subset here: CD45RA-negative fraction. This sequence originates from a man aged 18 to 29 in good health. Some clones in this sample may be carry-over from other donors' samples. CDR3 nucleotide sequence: TGTGCCAGCACGCTTCTAGCGGGGACCACAGATACGCAGTATTTT. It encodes CASTLLAGTTDTQYF.